The sample holds many counts of the clone carrying this T cell receptor (beta chain). The antigen is unknown. Time point in this sample: newly diagnosed GD, antithyroid drugs for less than 3 months. With RNA extracted from PBMCs as input, the TCR library was made. CDR3 regions were amplified by Arm-PCR using iRepertoire HTBI primers to build TCR beta libraries. TCRdb reprocessed the multiplex PCR reads with MiXCR, giving one entry per CDR3 protein. Of 250,000 or so distinct CDR3 sequences in the sample, 20% to 25% were seen once. V dropped 2 bases and J dropped 2 bases, with 12 bases sitting between them. This CDR3 region has 15 residues. Germline CDR1 and CDR2: KGHSH and LQKENI. These data originate in a study of regulatory T cells in long-lasting Graves disease. On the study more broadly: For under 3 months, newly diagnosed Graves' patients had been taking antithyroid drugs. General study results and limits: Persistent cases favored TRBV28, TRBJ1-2 and TRBJ2-5. The study found lower TCR diversity in persistent Graves' patients than in newly diagnosed ones.

The origin of this receptor is a female donor with Graves disease. The sample in question was peripheral blood mononuclear cells (PBMCs), obtained at new diagnosis, from a patient treated with antithyroid drugs. The chain employs TRBV18 and TRBJ1-1, with D possibly matching TRBD1 (5 bases). This CDR3 reads CASSPGGPRNTEAFF. For the CDR3, the DNA is TGTGCCAGCTCACCAGGGGGACCCCGTAACACTGAAGCTTTCTTT.